These 9 T cell receptor beta chains share one sample of origin, sequenced in a study of blood T cell repertoires in COVID-19. Clones were read by immunoSEQ multiplex PCR, and TCRdb kept only the in-frame ones, dropping some. In the table there are 260,000 or so clones, around 81% of which are singletons. Sequenced: peripheral blood. The receptor source for this set is a woman older than 75 with COVID-19, enrolled during active disease.

This chain connects TRBV7-2 to TRBJ1-1; 7 bases are a match to TRBD1. V was clipped by 3 bases and J by 4 bases; unmatched bases: 2. The CDR3 is 13 residues long. Germline V gene data show CDR1 as SGHTA and CDR2 as FQGNSA. In nucleotides, the CDR3 is TGTGCCAGCAGCTTGACAGGGTTCACTGAAGCTTTCTTT. This codes for CASSLTGFTEAFF.

This clone was picked up one time. The V gene is TRBV6-5, the J gene TRBJ1-1; no clear D gene. The germline V gene has CDR1 MNHEY and CDR2 SVGAGI. The CDR3 runs 13 residues. The V end was cut by 3 bases, the J end by 4 bases, with 9 bases between. The CDR3 region has the DNA TGTGCCAGCAGTTATGAGAGAACCACTGAAGCTTTCTTT. Translated, it gives CASSYERTTEAFF.

The V call is TRBV6-2 or TRBV6-3, the J call TRBJ1-5; 8 bases are a match to TRBD1. The CDR3 has 13 residues. Germline lookup yields CDR1 MNHEY and CDR2 SVGEGT. V was pared by 5 bases and J by 7 bases, with 4 bases of the junction left unmatched. The CDR3 DNA reads as TGTGCCAGCAGTGACAGGGGTGAGCAGCCCCAGCATTTT. It is translated as CASSDRGEQPQHF.

The chain uses TRBV5-1 and TRBJ2-1; D unclear. CDR3 length: 15 residues. The V gene's germline CDR1 is SGHRS and CDR2 YFSETQ. V was trimmed by 0 bases and J by 0 bases, leaving 7 bases between them. CDR3 sequence (DNA): TGCGCCAGCAGCTTGGGGGCCGCCTCCTACAATGAGCAGTTCTTC. Translation gives CASSLGAASYNEQFF.

This chain links TRBV7-2 with TRBJ2-1, with D possibly being TRBD2 (5 bases). The V gene lost 2 bases and the J gene lost 15 bases, with 17 bases spanning the gap. The germline CDR1 and CDR2 sequences are SGHTA and FQGNSA. The CDR3 consists of 13 residues. CDR3 nucleotides: TGTGCCAGCAGCTTATTGGTGTCAACCGGACTGTTCTTC. It specifies CASSLLVSTGLFF.

The rearrangement links TRBV5-1 to TRBJ1-4; D not certain. The CDR3 has 15 amino acids. Trimming removed 1 base from V and 3 bases from J, with 10 bases in between. Germline loops: CDR1 SGHRS, CDR2 YFSETQ. CDR3 bases: TGCGCCAGCAGCTTGTTGACTAGGTCTAATGAAAAACTGTTTTTT. This translates into CASSLLTRSNEKLFF.

The V and J genes are TRBV9 and TRBJ1-2, with a possible D match to TRBD1 (6 bases). This CDR3 spans 15 amino acids. Germline V gene lookup returns CDR1 SGDLS and CDR2 YYNGEE. The germline V and J ends were trimmed by 0 bases and 2 bases, with 11 bases remaining between them. CDR3 region: CASSVENTGNYGYTF. The CDR3 DNA is TGTGCCAGCAGCGTAGAAAATACAGGGAACTATGGCTACACCTTC.

The chain links TRBV9 to TRBJ2-7, with 7 bases aligning to TRBD1. The V gene end was trimmed by 0 bases and the J gene end by 4 bases; junction bases not matched to a gene: 10. In germline, CDR1 is SGDLS, CDR2 YYNGEE. This CDR3 has 16 residues. This CDR3 reads CASSVDPRGQLYEQYF. CDR3 DNA sequence: TGTGCCAGCAGCGTAGACCCTCGGGGACAGTTATACGAGCAGTACTTC. The full variable domain, with the rest looked up from reference TRBV9 and TRBJ2-7, is DSGVTQTPKHLITATGQRVTLRCSPRSGDLSVYWYQQSLDQGLQFLIQYYNGEERAKGNILERFSAQQFPDLHSELNLSSLELGDSALYFCASSVDPRGQLYEQYFGPGTRLTVT.

The V gene is TRBV7-3, the J gene TRBJ2-1; weak D call: TRBD2 (6 bases). Germline assignment: CDR1 SGHTA and CDR2 FQGTGA. There are 13 residues in the CDR3. The V gene lost 8 bases and the J gene lost 5 bases, with 13 bases spanning the gap. CDR3 in amino acids: CASPAASDNEQFF. CDR3 bases: TGTGCCAGCCCGGCGGCTAGCGACAATGAGCAGTTCTTC. Filled out from reference TRBV7-3 and TRBJ2-1, the complete variable domain reads GAGVSQTPSNKVTEKGKYVELRCDPISGHTALYWYRQSLGQGPEFLIYFQGTGAADDSGLPNDRFFAVRPEGSVSTLKIQRTERGDSAVYLCASPAASDNEQFFGPGTRLTVL.